The clone carrying this TCR beta chain was observed a few times. MiXCR, run by TCRdb on the reads, gives a single entry per CDR3 protein. The sample lists around 740,000 distinct CDR3 sequences; roughly a third were seen once. The source of the sample is a study of T cell repertoires in cytomegalovirus infection. The CDR3 runs 14 residues. V lost 6 bases and J 0 bases, leaving 8 bases between the germline ends. The chain recombines TRBV12-3 or TRBV12-4 with TRBJ1-4; D is perhaps TRBD1 (5 bases). This clonotype originated in a human donor in good health (CMV status not recorded). Some clones in this sample may be carry-over from other donors' samples. Sequences were obtained from PBMCs. The CDR3 loop is CASSRTSTNEKLFF. CDR3 in DNA: TGTGCCAGCAGCAGGACATCAACTAATGAAAAACTGTTTTTT.